The 5 T cell receptor beta chains below come from one sample, sequenced in a study of shared clonotypes between healthy human individuals. Terminally differentiated effector memory CD45RA+ cells were excluded from the naive CD8 cells, which were CD45RO-negative and positively selected for CCR7. Clones were read by immunoSEQ multiplex PCR, and TCRdb kept only the in-frame ones, dropping some. The sample yields around 2,100,000 clones, 85% to 95% seen once. Source material: naive CD8+ T cells sorted from blood. These receptors were obtained from a man younger than 35 in good health.

Concerning this clone: This sample includes further DNA sequences coding for the same CDR3. V gene TRBV7-9 combines with J gene TRBJ2-7; tentatively, D is TRBD1 or TRBD2 (5 bases each). Germline-derived CDR1 and CDR2 are SEHNR and FQNEAQ (reference sequence). Trimming stripped 1 base from V and 1 base from J, with 8 bases between. The CDR3 runs to 14 residues. The CDR3 is CASSLGDRSYEQYF. The DNA for the CDR3 is TGTGCCAGCAGCTTAGGGGACCGATCCTACGAGCAGTACTTC.

The genes are TRBV6-6 and TRBJ1-4, with D uncertain. Germline V lookup: CDR1 MNHNY, CDR2 SVGAGI (reference sequence). V shed 2 bases and J shed 0 bases, with 7 bases lying between them. This CDR3 region has 15 residues. The CDR3 DNA follows: TGTGCCAGCAGTTACGCACTCCCAACTAATGAAAAACTGTTTTTT. This sequence encodes CASSYALPTNEKLFF.

With respect to this clone: Other DNA sequences from this sample encode an identical CDR3 as well. The chain has TRBV27 and TRBJ2-7; D possibly corresponds to TRBD2 (5 bases). V lost 6 bases, J lost 2 bases, and 8 bases lay in between. Germline lookup yields CDR1 MNHEY and CDR2 SMNVEV (reference sequence). CDR3 length: 12 amino acids. CDR3 sequence (DNA): TGTGCCAGCAGCGCGGGTCCCTACGAGCAGTACTTC. This encodes CASSAGPYEQYF.

V and J are TRBV27 and TRBJ1-2; D perhaps matches TRBD1 (6 bases). From germline, CDR1 is MNHEY and CDR2 SMNVEV (reference sequence). V was shortened by 3 bases and J by 4 bases, with 15 bases between the two germline ends. There are 15 residues in the CDR3. DNA of the CDR3: TGTGCCAGCAGTTTTGCGGGGGGCGCGTTCTATGGCTACACCTTC. This gives the protein CASSFAGGAFYGYTF.

V is TRBV27 and J is TRBJ2-5; D possibly corresponds to TRBD1 (5 bases). Germline V gives CDR1 MNHEY, CDR2 SMNVEV (reference sequence). V was cut by 2 bases and J by 4 bases, with 14 bases left in between. CDR3 size: 15 residues. CDR3 bases: TGTGCCAGCAGTTTAGAAGGGGTGATCGGAGAGACCCAGTACTTC. This encodes CASSLEGVIGETQYF.